The 9 T cell receptor beta chains in this list originate from one sample, sequenced in a study of blood T cell repertoires in COVID-19. The table came from immunoSEQ multiplex PCR; TCRdb's copy has only in-frame clones and leaves some out. Of about 280,000 clones listed, under 90% are singletons. The sample comprised peripheral blood. The receptor source for this set is a woman in her fifties or sixties who had recovered from COVID-19.

The chain carries TRBV4-1 and TRBJ2-5; 8 bases map to TRBD2. This CDR3 comprises 15 residues. V trimming: 4 bases; J trimming: 7 bases; junction bases outside the gene matches: 11. Germline V CDR1 and CDR2: MGHRA, YSYEKL. DNA for the CDR3: TGCGCCAGCAGCCGAGGTTTCTACGGGGGGGCGACCCAGTACTTC. Protein sequence: CASSRGFYGGATQYF.

The chain has TRBV18 and TRBJ2-5; no definite D call. CDR1 KGHSH and CDR2 LQKENI come from the germline V gene. V lost 4 bases and J 4 bases, leaving 10 bases between the germline ends. This CDR3 contains 13 residues. The CDR3 spells CASSRVPIETQYF. The CDR3 DNA reads TGTGCCAGCTCACGAGTGCCGATAGAGACCCAGTACTTC. The whole variable domain, remainder taken from reference TRBV18 and TRBJ2-5, is NAGVMQNPRHLVRRRGQEARLRCSPMKGHSHVYWYRQLPEEGLKFMVYLQKENIIDESGMPKERFSAEFPKEGPSILRIQQVVRGDSAAYFCASSRVPIETQYFGPGTRLLVL.

The J gene is TRBJ2-2, the V gene TRBV28; 8 nucleotides match TRBD1. CDR1 is MDHEN, CDR2 SYDVKM, per germline. The CDR3 sequence is 17 residues long. V was clipped by 1 base and J by 1 base; unmatched bases: 5. The CDR3 DNA sequence: TGTGCCAGCAGTTTATTCACCGGGACAGGGAACACCGGGGAGCTGTTTTTT. This gives the protein CASSLFTGTGNTGELFF.

This chain links TRBV7-3 with TRBJ1-2; the match to TRBD1 covers 8 bases. The CDR3 has 16 amino acids. Trimming removed 1 base from V and 7 bases from J; junction bases left unmatched: 11. The germline gives CDR1 SGHTA, CDR2 FQGTGA. The CDR3 sequence: CASSLNSGQGGGGYTF. DNA for the CDR3: TGTGCCAGCAGCTTAAACTCAGGACAGGGCGGAGGTGGCTACACCTTC. The full variable domain, completed using reference TRBV7-3 and TRBJ1-2, is GAGVSQTPSNKVTEKGKYVELRCDPISGHTALYWYRQSLGQGPEFLIYFQGTGAADDSGLPNDRFFAVRPEGSVSTLKIQRTERGDSAVYLCASSLNSGQGGGGYTFGSGTRLTVV.

The chain recombines TRBV25-1 with TRBJ2-5; unclear D gene. The V gene lost 5 bases and the J gene lost 5 bases, with 9 bases spanning the gap. Germline CDR1 reads MGHDK; CDR2 reads SYGVNS. CDR3 length equals 12 residues. The CDR3 DNA is TGTGCCAGCAGTCATGTAGAGGAGACCCAGTACTTC. This gives the protein CASSHVEETQYF.

This rearrangement joins TRBV5-1 to TRBJ2-2, with TRBD1 identical over 9 bases. Germline V gene sequence: CDR1 SGHRS, CDR2 YFSETQ. The CDR3 is 15 amino acids. V shed 0 bases, J shed 4 bases, and the junction held 1 base outside the gene matches. The CDR3 DNA reads as TGCGCCAGCAGCTTGGGACAGGGGGGCACCGGGGAGCTGTTTTTT. Translated: CASSLGQGGTGELFF.

In nucleotides, the CDR3 is TGTGCCAGCATCAATAATGTCGGTAATGGCTACACCTTC. Translating it yields CASINNVGNGYTF. This sequence joins TRBV6-5 and TRBJ1-2; unclear D gene. This CDR3 is 13 amino acids long. Germline-derived CDR1 and CDR2 are MNHEY and SVGAGI. Trimming cost V 7 bases and J 6 bases, with 15 bases left between them.

This clone has a count of ten or more. This chain connects TRBV27 to TRBJ2-5; the D is unclear. Germline CDR1 reads MNHEY; CDR2 reads SMNVEV (reference sequence). V was trimmed by 3 bases and J by 1 base, leaving 9 bases between them. The CDR3 has 14 amino acids. The CDR3 spells CASSFGAPQETQYF. CDR3 bases: TGTGCCAGCAGTTTCGGAGCTCCCCAAGAGACCCAGTACTTC.

The chain couples TRBV28 to TRBJ1-4; maybe TRBD1 (5 bases). Trimming took 4 bases from V and 10 from J, leaving 10 bases between them. The V gene's germline CDR1 is MDHEN and CDR2 SYDVKM. CDR3 length: 12 amino acids. CDR3 in amino acids: CASSSGGGKLFF. The CDR3 bases are TGTGCCAGCAGTTCCGGGGGGGGAAAACTGTTTTTT.